The T cell receptor beta chain described here comes from a study of T cell responses to AZD1222 COVID-19 vaccine. General study results and limits: Nearly half of the spike-specific TCRs reportedly recognize variant regions that carry no mutations. Spike-specific TCR depth and breadth grew after two AZD1222 doses.

This clone has just one count. Its antigen remains unknown. Generated by immunoSEQ multiplex PCR, the TCRdb table keeps only in-frame clones and is missing some. The table records some 100,000 clones, roughly nine tenths of them present only once. This CDR3 is built from 16 residues. Germline CDR1 reads SEHNR; CDR2 reads FQNEAQ (reference sequence). V was cut by 5 bases and J by 0 bases, with 16 bases left in between. V and J are TRBV7-9 and TRBJ1-2; a weak D match, TRBD1 (6 bases). This TCR was sampled from an adult in good health. The sample was peripheral blood, taken on day 0 of AZD1222 vaccination. CDR3 DNA sequence: TGTGCCAGCAGCCGTATTGGGGACAAGACTAACTATGGCTACACCTTC. It codes for CASSRIGDKTNYGYTF.